This is a list of T cell receptor beta chains from one sample in a study of CD8+CD57+ T cells in acquired aplastic anemia. TCRdb redid the calling of the reads with MiXCR, one entry per CDR3 protein. Among about 170,000 distinct CDR3 sequences listed, about three fifths were seen once. Sequenced material: sorted CD4+, CD8+, or CD8+CD57+ T cells (not recorded which) from PBMCs. The receptors were sampled from a human donor in good health. Both conserved end residues are part of each CDR3. The order of the fields is clone size, J gene, D gene, V gene, CDR3 DNA, CDR3 protein. A D gene is named only where the DNA matches it firmly. For some rows the clone size is stated as once, few or many, or as a class when expanded; others skip it.

>NA|TRBJ1-5|TRBD1|TRBV7-2
TGTGCCAGCAGCTTAGGGGGGACAGGGGCGCCTCAGCCCCAGCACTTT
CASSLGGTGAPQPQHF
>many|TRBJ1-1|TRBD1|TRBV6-2/TRBV6-3
TGTGCCAGCAGTTTCGACAGGGGAGCTGAAGCTTTCTTT
CASSFDRGAEAFF
>NA|TRBJ2-1|NA|TRBV20-1
TGCAGTGCCCGAAGGGGGAGGAAAAACAATGAGCAGTTCTTC
CSARRGRKNNEQFF
>NA|TRBJ2-5|NA|TRBV14
TGTGCCAGCAGCCAAGTAACAGAGACCCAGTACTTC
CASSQVTETQYF
>NA|TRBJ1-1|TRBD1|TRBV7-3
TGTGCCAGCAGCTTAAGGGGGGGGACAGGGAACTTGAACACTGAAGCTTTCTTT
CASSLRGGTGNLNTEAFF
>NA|TRBJ2-5|NA|TRBV12-3/TRBV12-4
TGTGCCAGCAGTTGGGGGGGCAACGGGGAGACCCAGTACTTC
CASSWGGNGETQYF
>NA|TRBJ2-7|NA|TRBV20-1
TGCAGTGCTAGAGATGGTCAGGGCTCCTACGAGCAGTACTTC
CSARDGQGSYEQYF
>NA|TRBJ2-3|NA|TRBV19
TGTGCCAGTAGTATGGCGAGCACAGATACGCAGTATTTT
CASSMASTDTQYF
>few|TRBJ2-7|NA|TRBV7-6
TGTGCCAGCAGCTCGGGACCTAGCTCCTACGAGCAGTACTTC
CASSSGPSSYEQYF
>NA|TRBJ2-1|NA|TRBV7-9
TGTGCCAGCAGCTTAAGGGAGGGGGGGGACAATGAGCAGTTCTTC
CASSLREGGDNEQFF
>NA|TRBJ2-5|NA|TRBV5-1
TGCGCCAGCAGCTTACAGGGTTTACAACAAGAGACCCAGTACTTC
CASSLQGLQQETQYF
>many|TRBJ2-1|TRBD2|TRBV20-1
TGCAGTGCTAGAGGAGAGTCTAGCGGATACTACAATGAGCAGTTCTTC
CSARGESSGYYNEQFF
>few|TRBJ1-1|NA|TRBV12-3/TRBV12-4
TGTGCCAGCAGAGGAGGGAACACTGAAGCTTTCTTT
CASRGGNTEAFF
>NA|TRBJ2-7|NA|TRBV10-3
TGTGCCATCAGTCAACCCCAATACAACTACGAGCAGTACTTC
CAISQPQYNYEQYF
>many|TRBJ2-7|TRBD1|TRBV15
TGTGCCACCAGCAGAGCCCTGGGACAGGGAAACTACGAGCAGTACTTC
CATSRALGQGNYEQYF
>once|TRBJ2-3|NA|TRBV6-4
TGTGCCAGCAGTGACTCGTGGGGGGTAGATACGCAGTATTTT
CASSDSWGVDTQYF
>NA|TRBJ2-7|TRBD1|TRBV12-3/TRBV12-4
TGTGCCAGCAGTTGGGACAGGGGCAGGGGAAGTTACGAGCAGTACTTC
CASSWDRGRGSYEQYF
>few|TRBJ2-3|NA|TRBV7-8
TGTGCCAGCAGCTTGGGGCCGGGACTCAACACAGATACGCAGTATTTT
CASSLGPGLNTDTQYF
>NA|TRBJ2-4|NA|TRBV7-6
TGTACCAGCAGCTTAACCTCGGCCATCAACATAGCCAAAAACATTCAGTACTTC
CTSSLTSAINIAKNIQYF
>NA|TRBJ2-3|TRBD1|TRBV20-1
TGCAGTGCTAGAGATCCGGGACAGCAGTTACGCACAGATACGCAGTATTTT
CSARDPGQQLRTDTQYF
>NA|TRBJ1-1|NA|TRBV7-3
TGTGCCAGCAGCCCTGACGTGGGGGGGGAAGCTTTCTTT
CASSPDVGGEAFF
>many|TRBJ2-1|TRBD2|TRBV10-3
TGTGCCATCAGCCCGACTAGCGGGAACTCCTACAATGAGCAGTTCTTC
CAISPTSGNSYNEQFF
>NA|TRBJ2-2|NA|TRBV5-6
TGTGCCAGCAGCTTTCAGGGCACCGGGGAGCTGTTTTTT
CASSFQGTGELFF
>NA|TRBJ2-1|NA|TRBV24-1
TGTGCCACCAGTGATCCTGTAAATTTGGGTTACAATGAGCAGTTCTTC
CATSDPVNLGYNEQFF
>once|TRBJ2-5|TRBD2|TRBV5-1
TGCGCCAGCGGCCCCGGTAGCGGGGGGGCAGAGACCCAGTACTTC
CASGPGSGGAETQYF
>NA|TRBJ2-7|TRBD2|TRBV11-1
TGTGCCAGCAGCCGAACGGGACTAGCGGGAGGGCCACACGAGCAGTACTTC
CASSRTGLAGGPHEQYF
>many|TRBJ2-2|NA|TRBV12-3/TRBV12-4
TGTGCCAGCAGTTTACGACTCGTTGGGACCGGGGAGCTGTTTTTT
CASSLRLVGTGELFF
>many|TRBJ2-7|NA|TRBV9
TGTGCCAGCAGCTCGAGCGGCTACGAGCAGTACTTC
CASSSSGYEQYF
>NA|TRBJ2-1|NA|TRBV19
TGTGCCAGTAGTAAGAGGGATGAGCAGTTCTTC
CASSKRDEQFF
>NA|TRBJ2-7|NA|TRBV20-1
TGCAGTGCCCTTAACAGGGCCTACGAGCAGTACTTC
CSALNRAYEQYF
>NA|TRBJ2-2|NA|TRBV2
TGTGCCAGCAGTGTTCGGGACGGACCCACCGGGGAGCTGTTTTTT
CASSVRDGPTGELFF
>NA|TRBJ2-7|NA|TRBV20-1
TGCAGTGCTAGAGATATCGGAGAGACGGGCGAGCAGTACTTC
CSARDIGETGEQYF
>NA|TRBJ2-5|TRBD1|TRBV9
TGTGCCAGCAGCCACAGGGGGCGCAGGGAACTAGCGAGCCAGTACTTC
CASSHRGRRELASQYF
>once|TRBJ2-2|NA|TRBV11-3
TGTGCCACCAGTGACCGGAGTACCGGGGAGCTGTTTTTT
CATSDRSTGELFF
>many|TRBJ2-1|TRBD2|TRBV5-1
TGCGCCAGCAGCTATACTAGCGGGCCCTACAATGAGCAGTTCTTC
CASSYTSGPYNEQFF
>many|TRBJ1-2|NA|TRBV12-3/TRBV12-4
TGTGCCAGCAGTCCCTCGCCCATCTCGAACTATGGCTACACCTTC
CASSPSPISNYGYTF
>NA|TRBJ1-2|NA|TRBV15
TGTGCCACCAGCAGAGCCCAGGCAGAAATGGGCATTTATGGCTACACCTTC
CATSRAQAEMGIYGYTF